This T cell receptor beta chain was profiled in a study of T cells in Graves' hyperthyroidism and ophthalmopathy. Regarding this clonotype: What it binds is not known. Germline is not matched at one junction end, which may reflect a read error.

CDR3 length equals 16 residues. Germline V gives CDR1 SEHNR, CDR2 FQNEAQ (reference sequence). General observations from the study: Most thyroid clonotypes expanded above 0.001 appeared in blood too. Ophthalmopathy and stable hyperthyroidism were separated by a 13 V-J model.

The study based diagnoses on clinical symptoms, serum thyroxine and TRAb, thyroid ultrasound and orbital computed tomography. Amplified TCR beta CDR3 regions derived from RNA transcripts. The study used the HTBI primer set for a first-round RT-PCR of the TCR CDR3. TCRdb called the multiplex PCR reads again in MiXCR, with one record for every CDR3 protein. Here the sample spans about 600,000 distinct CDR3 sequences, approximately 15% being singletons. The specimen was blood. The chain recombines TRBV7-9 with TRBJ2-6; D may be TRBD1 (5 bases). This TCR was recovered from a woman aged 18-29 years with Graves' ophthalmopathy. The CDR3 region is CASSLGIGSGANALTF. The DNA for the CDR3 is TGCGCCAGCAGCTTAGGGATCGGGTCTGGGGCCAACGCCCTGACTTTC.